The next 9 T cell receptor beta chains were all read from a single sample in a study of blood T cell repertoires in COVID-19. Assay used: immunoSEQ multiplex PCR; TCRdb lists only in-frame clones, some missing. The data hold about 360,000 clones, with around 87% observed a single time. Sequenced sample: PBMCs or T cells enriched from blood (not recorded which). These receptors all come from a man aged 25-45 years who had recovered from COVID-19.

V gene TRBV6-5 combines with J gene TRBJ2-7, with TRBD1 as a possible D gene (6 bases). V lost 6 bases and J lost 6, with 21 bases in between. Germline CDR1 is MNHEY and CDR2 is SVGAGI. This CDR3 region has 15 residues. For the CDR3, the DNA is TGTGCCAGCAGACGTACCGGGACATCGGGCCCCGAGCAGTACTTC. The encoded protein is CASRRTGTSGPEQYF.

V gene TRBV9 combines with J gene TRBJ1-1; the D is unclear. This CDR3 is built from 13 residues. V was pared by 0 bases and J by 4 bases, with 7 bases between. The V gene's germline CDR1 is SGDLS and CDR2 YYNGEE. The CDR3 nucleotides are TGTGCCAGCAGCGTAGATAGCCGCACTGAAGCTTTCTTT. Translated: CASSVDSRTEAFF.

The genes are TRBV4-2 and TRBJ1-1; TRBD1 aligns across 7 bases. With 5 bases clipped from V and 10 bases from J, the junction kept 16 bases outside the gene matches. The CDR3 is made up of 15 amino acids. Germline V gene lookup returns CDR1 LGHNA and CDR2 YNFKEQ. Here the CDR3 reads CASSSTFEGQPRAFF. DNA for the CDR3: TGTGCCAGCAGCTCCACCTTCGAGGGACAGCCAAGAGCTTTCTTT.

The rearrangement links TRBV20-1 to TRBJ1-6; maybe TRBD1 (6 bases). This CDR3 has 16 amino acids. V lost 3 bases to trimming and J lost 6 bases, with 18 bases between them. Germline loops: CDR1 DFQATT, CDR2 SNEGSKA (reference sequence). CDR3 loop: CSASPTGGAVNSPLHF. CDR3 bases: TGCAGTGCTAGTCCCACGGGGGGGGCTGTTAATTCACCCCTCCACTTT.

CDR3 residues: CASSATGEKAGELFF. For the CDR3, the DNA is TGTGCCAGCAGCGCTACAGGGGAGAAAGCCGGGGAGCTGTTTTTT. This chain links TRBV13 with TRBJ2-2; TRBD1 matches 7 bases. The trim removed 5 bases at V and 6 bases at J, leaving 9 bases unmatched. This CDR3 region has 15 residues. Germline V gives CDR1 PRHDT, CDR2 FYEKMQ (reference sequence). Full variable domain (remainder filled in from reference TRBV13 and TRBJ2-2): AAGVIQSPRHLIKEKRETATLKCYPIPRHDTVYWYQQGPGQDPQFLISFYEKMQSDKGSIPDRFSAQQFSDYHSELNMSSLELGDSALYFCASSATGEKAGELFFGEGSRLTVL.

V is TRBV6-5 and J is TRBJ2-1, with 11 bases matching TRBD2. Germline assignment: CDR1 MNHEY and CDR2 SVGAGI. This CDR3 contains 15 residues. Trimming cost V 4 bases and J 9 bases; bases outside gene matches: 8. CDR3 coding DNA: TGTGCCAGCAGTTTACCTAGCGGGGGGAGGGTTGAGCAGTTCTTC. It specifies CASSLPSGGRVEQFF.

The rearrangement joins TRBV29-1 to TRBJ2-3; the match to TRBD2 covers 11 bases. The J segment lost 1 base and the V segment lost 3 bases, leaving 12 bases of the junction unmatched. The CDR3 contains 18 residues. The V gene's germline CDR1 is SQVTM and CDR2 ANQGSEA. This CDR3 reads CSVEDWSSGGPGTDTQYF. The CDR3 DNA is TGCAGCGTTGAGGATTGGTCTAGCGGGGGGCCAGGCACAGATACGCAGTATTTT.

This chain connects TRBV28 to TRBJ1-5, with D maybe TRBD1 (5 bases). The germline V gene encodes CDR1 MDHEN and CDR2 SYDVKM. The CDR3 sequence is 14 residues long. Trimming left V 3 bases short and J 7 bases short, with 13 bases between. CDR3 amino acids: CASSLLGGGQPQHF. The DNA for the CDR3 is TGTGCCAGCAGTTTGTTGGGCGGGGGGCAGCCCCAGCATTTT.

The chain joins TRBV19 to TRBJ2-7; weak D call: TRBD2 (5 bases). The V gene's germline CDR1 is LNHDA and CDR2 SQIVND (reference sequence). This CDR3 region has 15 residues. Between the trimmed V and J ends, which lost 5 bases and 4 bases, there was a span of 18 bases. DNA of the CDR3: TGTGCCAGTAGTCCACCGGGCCTAGCTGGGTACGAGCAGTACTTC. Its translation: CASSPPGLAGYEQYF.